This T cell receptor beta chain was sequenced during a study of cytomegalovirus exposure and HLA in healthy donors. Primers: 60 Vbeta forward and 13 Jbeta reverse. The data were produced by immunoSEQ multiplex PCR, yet TCRdb's version contains in-frame clones alone and is incomplete. The table includes over 150,000 clones, 65% to 85% detected once. This clone was detected only once. The sequence was collected from a woman aged 30 to 39 in good health and CMV-seronegative. The sample was PBMCs.

In DNA form, the CDR3 reads TGTGCCAGCAGTGAAGGGAAGAGCTACCGGGAGCTAAATACGCAGTATTTT. It specifies CASSEGKSYRELNTQYF. The rearrangement uses TRBV6-1 and TRBJ2-3, with D possibly TRBD2 on 6 matching bases. Germline CDR1 MNHNS, CDR2 SASEGT. V was trimmed by 1 base and J by 7 bases, leaving 21 bases between them. The CDR3 covers 17 residues.